The 23 T cell receptor beta chains in this list originate from one sample, sequenced in a study of blood T cell repertoires in COVID-19. Repertoires were generated with immunoSEQ multiplex PCR, while TCRdb's copy carries only in-frame clones and drops some. The data contain about 200,000 clones, around 82% of them seen just once; the ten biggest clones take up 9.5% to 15%. Specimen: peripheral blood. The receptor source for this set is a woman aged 40 to 50 with acute or convalescent COVID-19.

The chain uses TRBV11-2 and TRBJ1-1; D possibly corresponds to TRBD1 (6 bases). Trimming left V 2 bases short and J 4 bases short, with 20 bases between. Germline V gene lookup returns CDR1 SGHAT and CDR2 FQNNGV. The CDR3 consists of 17 residues. The CDR3 DNA sequence: TGTGCCAGCAGCTTATTCCACGGGGGGGGGCCGAGCACTGAAGCTTTCTTT. Amino acids: CASSLFHGGGPSTEAFF.

This chain links TRBV6-5 with TRBJ2-5, with D perhaps TRBD2 (6 bases). The CDR3 loop spans 14 amino acids. Germline V CDR1 and CDR2: MNHEY, SVGAGI. Trimming stripped 0 bases from V and 6 bases from J, with 11 bases between. The CDR3 loop reads CASSYSYGSQTQYF. DNA for the CDR3: TGTGCCAGCAGTTACTCCTACGGGAGTCAGACCCAGTACTTC.

The chain is built from TRBV4-3 and TRBJ2-1; 10 bases fit TRBD2. Per germline, CDR1 LGHNA and CDR2 YSLEER. The length of the CDR3 is 13 residues. The V segment lost 4 bases and the J segment 8 bases; nucleotides outside the gene matches: 2. CDR3 protein: CASSPGLAYEQFF. The DNA of the CDR3 is TGCGCCAGCAGCCCGGGACTAGCGTATGAGCAGTTCTTC.

This clone was seen only once. The V call is TRBV19, the J call TRBJ1-1; D remains unclear. V was clipped by 1 base and J by 0 bases, with 12 bases between them. The CDR3 totals 16 residues. From germline, CDR1 is LNHDA and CDR2 SQIVND (reference sequence). CDR3 nucleotides: TGTGCCAGTAGTATAGGGAGACGCCCAATGAACACTGAAGCTTTCTTT. Amino acid sequence: CASSIGRRPMNTEAFF.

Only one count was recorded for this clone. This chain joins TRBV29-1 and TRBJ1-4; 7 bases agree with TRBD1. CDR1 and CDR2 (germline): SQVTM, ANQGSEA. This CDR3 has 14 amino acids. Trimming took 6 bases from V and 4 from J; bases not matched to a gene: 8. CDR3 nucleotides: TGCAGCGTGTCGACAGGGCACGATAATGAAAAACTGTTTTTT. Its translation: CSVSTGHDNEKLFF.

V and J are TRBV7-8 and TRBJ2-7; D possibly corresponds to TRBD1 (6 bases). Germline-derived CDR1 and CDR2 are SGHVS and FQNEAQ. The CDR3 has 15 residues. V was clipped by 3 bases and J by 0 bases, with 12 bases between them. Here the CDR3 DNA reads TGTGCCAGCAGCTTTGGACAGTTCCCCTCCTACGAGCAGTACTTC. Translation: CASSFGQFPSYEQYF. Based on the CDR3 plus reference TRBV7-8 and TRBJ2-7, the full variable domain is GAGVSQSPRYKVAKRGQDVALRCDPISGHVSLFWYQQALGQGPEFLTYFQNEAQLDKSGLPSDRFFAERPEGSVSTLKIQRTQQEDSAVYLCASSFGQFPSYEQYFGPGTRLTVT.

The chain uses TRBV6-1 and TRBJ1-6; weak D call: TRBD1 (6 bases). Germline values: CDR1 MNHNS, CDR2 SASEGT. The ends were cut back, 2 bases at V and 7 bases at J, with 15 bases in the middle. The length of the CDR3 is 16 residues. Written as DNA, the CDR3 is TGTGCCAGCAGTGAATTGCCTGGACAGCCAAATTCACCCCTCCACTTT. Protein sequence: CASSELPGQPNSPLHF.

This chain links TRBV5-4 with TRBJ1-6; 10 positions agree with TRBD1. The V gene end was trimmed by 8 bases and the J gene end by 12 bases; junction bases not matched to a gene: 11. This CDR3 has 14 residues. The germline CDR1 and CDR2 sequences are SGHNT and YYREEE (reference sequence). CDR3 in DNA: TGTGCCAGTCCTCCGGGACAGGGGCGGAAACCCCTCCACTTT. Translation: CASPPGQGRKPLHF. The variable domain in full, with the rest retrieved from reference TRBV5-4 and TRBJ1-6, is ETGVTQSPTHLIKTRGQQVTLRCSSQSGHNTVSWYQQALGQGPQFIFQYYREEENGRGNFPPRFSGLQFPNYSSELNVNALELDDSALYLCASPPGQGRKPLHFGNGTRLTVT.

The rearrangement joins TRBV14 to TRBJ1-1; unclear D gene. Trimming stripped 10 bases from V and 1 base from J, with 7 bases between. Per the germline V gene, CDR1 is SGHDN and CDR2 is FVKESK. This CDR3 is 11 amino acids long. The CDR3: CATSSNTEAFF. CDR3 nucleotides: TGTGCCACCTCTTCGAACACTGAAGCTTTCTTT.

V gene TRBV7-3 combines with J gene TRBJ2-1; D perhaps matches TRBD2 (5 bases). The CDR3 is 16 amino acids. Deletions cut 3 bases from V and 0 bases from J, with 12 bases between. Germline CDR1 is SGHTA and CDR2 is FQGTGA. CDR3 residues: CASSLAGSVSYNEQFF. CDR3 in DNA: TGTGCCAGCAGCTTGGCGGGTTCCGTCTCCTACAATGAGCAGTTCTTC.

V and J are TRBV5-5 and TRBJ2-7; D unclear. V lost 0 bases, J lost 3 bases, and 7 bases lay in between. Germline CDR1 SGHKS, CDR2 YYEKEE (reference sequence). The CDR3 sequence is 13 residues long. The DNA for the CDR3 is TGTGCCAGCAGCTTGGGTCTACTCTACGAGCAGTACTTC. Residues: CASSLGLLYEQYF.

This chain uses TRBV12-3 or TRBV12-4 with TRBJ2-3, with D possibly being TRBD2 (5 bases). Deletions cut 4 bases from V and 11 bases from J, with 10 bases between. The CDR3 is 11 residues long. CDR3 protein: CASSSQRLQYF. CDR3 bases: TGTGCCAGCAGTTCTCAGCGGTTGCAGTATTTT.

The CDR3, as DNA: TGTGCCAGCAGCTTAGTCAGCGCCAGGGTAGGCTATGGCTACACCTTC. It codes for CASSLVSARVGYGYTF. The genes are TRBV7-2 and TRBJ1-2; perhaps TRBD1 as D (5 bases). The germline V gene encodes CDR1 SGHTA and CDR2 FQGNSA. V lost 1 base and J 4 bases, leaving 16 bases between the germline ends. The CDR3 runs 16 residues.

This chain uses TRBV10-3 with TRBJ2-2; the match to TRBD1 covers 7 bases. This CDR3 has 14 amino acids. J lost 0 bases, V lost 6 bases, and 1 base had no gene match. Looked up from germline, CDR1 is ENHRY and CDR2 is SYGVKD. The chain's CDR3 is CAIRGQPNTGELFF. The CDR3, as DNA: TGTGCCATCAGGGGACAGCCGAACACCGGGGAGCTGTTTTTT.

The CDR3 reads CASGPPSTGSYQPQHF. For the CDR3, the DNA is TGTGCTAGTGGTCCCCCCTCGACAGGGTCCTATCAGCCCCAGCATTTT. The chain has TRBV12-5 and TRBJ1-5, with 7 positions matching TRBD1. This CDR3 is built from 16 residues. The trim removed 5 bases at V and 5 bases at J, leaving 12 bases unmatched. Germline V gene sequence: CDR1 LGHNT, CDR2 FRNRAP.

Only a few counts were recorded for this clone. The rearrangement links TRBV27 to TRBJ1-1; no clear D gene. The CDR3 sequence is 13 residues long. CDR1 is MNHEY and CDR2 is SMNVEV in the germline V gene (reference sequence). Between the trimmed V and J ends, which lost 5 bases and 4 bases, there was a span of 11 bases. The CDR3 DNA sequence: TGTGCCAGCAGTCTGATAAGCCGCACTGAAGCTTTCTTT. It encodes CASSLISRTEAFF.

The gene calls are TRBV6-6 and TRBJ2-1; 12 bases fit TRBD2. After removal of 5 bases from V and 7 bases from J, the junction contained 3 bases not matched to a gene. The germline V gene encodes CDR1 MNHNY and CDR2 SVGAGI (reference sequence). This CDR3 has 14 residues. This CDR3 is CASSLAGGPNEQFF. CDR3 sequence (DNA): TGTGCCAGCAGTCTAGCGGGGGGGCCGAATGAGCAGTTCTTC.

Here the CDR3 DNA reads TGTGCCAGCAGCTTTTGGGTTAGGGGAGGGCAGTACTTC. Protein sequence: CASSFWVRGGQYF. The chain has TRBV7-2 and TRBJ2-5; 7 nucleotides line up with TRBD2. Germline V gene sequence: CDR1 SGHTA, CDR2 FQGNSA. This CDR3 contains 13 residues. Losses at the gene ends were 3 bases for V and 11 bases for J; bases not matched to a gene: 9.

This sequence joins TRBV7-9 and TRBJ2-1, with D hard to call. Trimming shortened V by 3 bases and J by 2 bases, and 11 bases separated the two germline ends. The germline gives CDR1 SEHNR, CDR2 FQNEAQ (reference sequence). This CDR3 comprises 15 residues. CDR3 DNA sequence: TGTGCCAGCAGCTTGAAACAGACCACCTACAATGAGCAGTTCTTC. Its protein is CASSLKQTTYNEQFF.

The chain uses TRBV5-4 and TRBJ2-1; D call uncertain. Germline lookup yields CDR1 SGHNT and CDR2 YYREEE (reference sequence). The ends were cut back, 2 bases at V and 0 bases at J, with 12 bases in the middle. This CDR3 comprises 16 residues. CDR3 residues: CASSLKTLSSYNEQFF. CDR3 nucleotides: TGTGCCAGCAGCTTAAAAACCCTCAGCTCCTACAATGAGCAGTTCTTC.

CDR3 sequence (DNA): TGCGCCAGCAGCTCCGCGGGACAGGGGACGGTGTTCAACACCATATATTTT. It translates to CASSSAGQGTVFNTIYF. This rearrangement joins TRBV5-1 to TRBJ1-3; 10 positions agree with TRBD1. The germline gives CDR1 SGHRS, CDR2 YFSETQ. The CDR3 is 17 amino acids. Germline trimming cut 3 bases from V and 7 bases from J; bases unmatched to any gene: 13.

For the CDR3, the DNA is TGTGCCAGCAGTCGACAGGCTATGGGAAGGGAAGCTTTCTTT. Protein product: CASSRQAMGREAFF. The chain links TRBV6-5 to TRBJ1-1; perhaps TRBD1 as D (6 bases). CDR1 MNHEY and CDR2 SVGAGI come from the germline V gene. V lost 5 bases and J lost 8, with 18 bases in between. The CDR3 is 14 amino acids.

This clone turned up a few times. The chain couples TRBV18 to TRBJ2-5, with D possibly being TRBD2 (5 bases). The CDR3 runs 12 residues. Germline CDR1 KGHSH, CDR2 LQKENI. Deletions cut 3 bases from V and 5 bases from J, with 7 bases between. The CDR3: CASSPSGETQYF. The CDR3 DNA reads TGTGCCAGCTCACCGTCGGGGGAGACCCAGTACTTC.